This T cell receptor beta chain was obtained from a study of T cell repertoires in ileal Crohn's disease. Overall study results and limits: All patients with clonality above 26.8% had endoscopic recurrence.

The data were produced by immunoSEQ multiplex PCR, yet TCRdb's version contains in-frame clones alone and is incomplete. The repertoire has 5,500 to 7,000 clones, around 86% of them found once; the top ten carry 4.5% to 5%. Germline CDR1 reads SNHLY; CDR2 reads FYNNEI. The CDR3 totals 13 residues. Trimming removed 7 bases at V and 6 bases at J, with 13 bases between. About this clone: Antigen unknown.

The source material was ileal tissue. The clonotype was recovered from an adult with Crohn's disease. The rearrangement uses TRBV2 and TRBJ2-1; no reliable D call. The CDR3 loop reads CASISGYGNEQFF. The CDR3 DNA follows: TGTGCCAGCATTTCTGGGTACGGCAATGAGCAGTTCTTC.